What follows describes a single T cell receptor (beta chain). Antigen: not known. The entry originates in a study of naive CD8 T cells in extremely preterm neonates. As for the study in general: The methods list adults as 20-50 years; the abstract says 25-50. Study conclusions and caveats: iChao1 richness was lowest in preterm neonates, significantly versus all ages. Preterm neonates shared more CDR3 nucleotide sequences (roughly 2.7%) than older groups.

The method was immunoSEQ multiplex PCR; TCRdb's version includes in-frame clones alone and lacks a portion of them. In the table there are thousands of clones, 95% to 97% of which are singletons. CDR1 LNHDA and CDR2 SQIVND come from the germline V gene (reference sequence). V was clipped by 2 bases and J by 0 bases, with 8 bases between them. This CDR3 contains 15 residues. This chain joins TRBV19 and TRBJ1-3; D call uncertain. The sequence came from a human donor in good health. Source material: naive CD8+ T cells from blood. This CDR3 is CASSITGASGNTIYF. The CDR3, as DNA: TGTGCCAGTAGTATAACCGGAGCCTCTGGAAACACCATATATTTT.